This T cell receptor beta chain was sequenced during a study of blood T cell repertoires in COVID-19. Study context: Spain, Italy and the United States supplied samples that represented acute and convalescent COVID-19. Nucleic acid was either cDNA or gDNA, and it came from T cells, B-cell-depleted T cells, or PBMCs.

In the study's own analysis: Scientists estimated how many nucleated cells there were by amplifying reference gene primers. Only in-frame clones appear in the TCRdb table, and some are missing; sequencing was by immunoSEQ multiplex PCR. That table supplies the V and J calls and clone size; D and trimming were determined from the DNA. This sample has 32,000 or so clones, with around 88% found just once. The V gene's germline CDR1 is SGHKS and CDR2 YYEKEE (reference sequence). The CDR3 runs 15 residues. V shed 1 base and J shed 0 bases, with 10 bases lying between them. The sample was peripheral blood. The chain employs TRBV5-5 and TRBJ1-1; D unclear. This clonotype was sampled from a human donor in a cohort sampled during active COVID-19. The DNA for the CDR3 is TGTGCCAGCAGCTTGACGGTCCCGATGAACACTGAAGCTTTCTTT. Protein product: CASSLTVPMNTEAFF.